This entry is about one TCR beta chain. Its antigen is still unknown. This record belongs to a study of cytomegalovirus exposure and HLA in healthy donors (TCRdb year 2017). Describing the broader study: An earlier analysis of roughly 500 of the donors reported roughly 300 Gb of sequence data and 120 million or so unique TCR beta sequences from some 180 million T cells. Among 300 to 500 genotyped donors of the cohort, an average of roughly 230,000 unique TCR beta nucleotide sequences was sequenced per donor, of which 15% to 20% were non-productive. In an earlier analysis of roughly 580 of the donors, high-throughput TCR beta sequencing was used to judge whether each TCR beta V gene segment behaved as functional or pseudogenic. To predict cytomegalovirus infection status, the study combined high-throughput TCR immunosequencing, statistical association of individual TCRs with disease status, and machine learning. The study was designed to test whether signatures of past pathogen exposure could be identified by cataloging public T cell receptors. About 300 gigabases of sequencing data and tens of millions of unique TCR sequences were included in an early release covering several hundred HLA-typed donors. Roughly five DR-DQ haplotypes were handled as single units for association and clustering, since linkage in the cohort was strong. Both class I and class II loci were covered by HLA typing, at four-digit resolution. To study patterns of TCR occurrence, a later analysis re-analyzed previously published TCR beta repertoires from under 750 donors and added high-resolution HLA genotyping. The study profiled the T cell repertoires of around 700 subjects by immunosequencing and related them to cytomegalovirus serostatus. A later genetic analysis used genome-wide SNP genotypes for about three fifths of the 666 donors, treating that subset as a discovery cohort. Of the roughly 400 genotyped donors, over 65% fell in the genetic ancestry cluster associated with self-reported Caucasian donors. All discovery cohort repertoires had been generated on a single sequencing platform. Rather than drawing on any new phenotypic data, the later analysis identified candidate immune exposures from TCR beta sequences and the way those sequences occurred across donors. Donor age, sex, ethnicity and CMV serostatus were compiled alongside the repertoire data. A separate validation cohort of about 110 different subjects was used in addition to the roughly 720-subject first cohort. The number of typed donors differed by locus: roughly 620-630 for A, B, C, DRB1 and DQB1; approximately 520 for DQA1; approximately 600 for DPA1; and some 470 for DPB1.

The cohort was made up of hundreds of healthy bone marrow donors. At the time of sampling, every cohort member was nominally healthy, though immune exposures that went unrecorded were likely present. The donor was CMV seropositive and was included in the group of some 290 seropositive cohort members. A peripheral blood sample was collected from each donor, and TCR beta sequencing was performed on peripheral blood mononuclear cells. Genomic DNA extraction from the blood cell samples was performed with the Qiagen DNeasy Blood Extraction Kit. CDR1 SGHNT and CDR2 YENEEA were looked up in the germline V gene. The CDR3 goes from the cysteine to the phenylalanine over 13 residues. Of the read, only the CDR3 DNA is kept; its 39 bases are in frame from base 1. The trim is 0 bases for V and 2 bases for J, with a gap of 3 bases between the germline ends. The library came from the immunoSEQ multiplex PCR assay. A mixture of 60 forward primers for TCR Vbeta segments and 13 reverse primers for TCR Jbeta segments was used in the multiplex PCR. A multiplex PCR assay on genomic DNA amplified the CDR3 region of rearranged TCR beta genes. Amplified TCR beta libraries were sequenced as 87-base-pair reads on the Illumina HiSeq System. The published analysis was carried out like this. In a later analysis, tens of millions of unique TCR beta chains were counted across the approximately 640 repertoires, and some 10 million of these chains were shared by at least two donors. Raw reads were error-corrected and collapsed into unique sequences by a nearest-neighbor algorithm in which closely related sequences were merged to remove PCR and sequencing errors. CDR3 sequences were aligned to IMGT reference sequences to assign V, D and J gene segments. For a sequence to be retained, a match of at least six nucleotides was required to both a V gene segment and a J gene segment. A rearrangement counted as productive if the CDR3 had no stop codons and remained in frame with V and J, and every other rearrangement counted as non-productive. CDR3 was defined by IMGT convention, running from the second conserved V-encoded cysteine to the conserved J-encoded phenylalanine. In an earlier analysis of just under 600 of the donors, sequences lacking an unambiguous match to a single V gene segment were excluded. In an earlier analysis of approximately 500 of the donors, a V segment was called functional when productive rearrangements were above 56.7%, and segregating when the standard deviation between donors exceeded 5%. A statistical classification framework was built to diagnose cytomegalovirus status from the catalog of TCR beta chain sequences. In a later analysis, TCR nucleotide sequences were compared against IMGT/GENE-DB human TR gene sequences so that V and J genes could be assigned. In a later analysis, CDR3 sequences and most-parsimonious VDJ recombination scenarios were assigned using the TCRdist pipeline. In a later analysis, each TCR beta chain was defined by its CDR3 amino acid sequence together with its V-gene family, and reads without a unique V-gene family were excluded. To address suspected cross-contamination and a sequencing artifact, a later analysis removed a few hundred highly shared, low-generation-probability nucleotide sequences. In a later analysis, a clonal expansion index for each public chain was calculated from normalized within-repertoire ranks of inferred template counts. Generation probabilities in a later analysis came from a VDJ recombination model fitted to out-of-frame rearrangements, and those results were checked against IGoR. In a later analysis, hypergeometric tests were used to score TCR-TCR, TCR-HLA and TCR-CMV co-occurrence, with a repertoire-size bias correction applied to TCR pairs. To estimate false discovery rates, a later analysis permuted the HLA or CMV assignments 20 times. In a later analysis, co-occurring TCRs were grouped using DBSCAN, and TCRdist sequence similarity was added for clustering within HLA-allele-positive subsets. For co-occurrence clustering, repertoires with fewer than 30,000 or more than 120,000 public chains were excluded, along with four to six repertoires with anomalous nucleotide sharing. Held by TCRdb, this immuneACCESS table contains in-frame sequences only and omits some clones. Under half of the omission traces to an unresolved V gene where checked; the cause of the rest is unknown. V and J calls and clone size are copied from that table; D and trimming were computed from the DNA. The table for this sample records 150,000 to 200,000 clones. The ten biggest clones cover about 0.8% of the sample.

Results and caveats for the whole study, not just this receptor: For the cohort, immune exposure information was limited to CMV serostatus. In an earlier analysis of approximately 590 of the donors, most TCR beta V segments appeared in productive rearrangements about 87% or about 30% of the time, broadly matching IMGT annotations. Most CMV-associated TCR beta chains appeared to be HLA-restricted in a later analysis, and the HLA associations seemed to be driven largely by CMV exposure. In a later analysis, several top co-occurrence clusters were reported to appear linked to parvovirus B19, influenza, CMV and Epstein-Barr virus. Because counts were too low, about 15 rarely observed V segments, including chromosome 9 orphons, were left out of the earlier analysis of 500 to 650 of the donors. The sequencing pipeline was judged likely to have produced a cluster of highly shared sequence variants as a technical artifact. Some IMGT-functional V segments, including TRBV6-2 and TRBV6-3, could not be distinguished by the 87-base-pair reads and were therefore excluded. When HLA alleles, especially DR and DQ, strongly co-occurred, TCR associations were difficult to assign to individual alleles. The classifier was reported to diagnose cytomegalovirus status with high specificity and sensitivity in both the original and validation cohorts. An association between a missense DCLRE1C variant and V-gene and J-gene trimming of TCR beta chains was found in a later genetic analysis and replicated in an independent cohort. According to a later analysis, TCR association rates differed among HLA loci, with DRB1 alleles showing the most associated TCRs and HLA-C alleles showing the fewest. In this cohort, only TCR beta chains were sequenced, and detectable features were limited by the absence of alpha or paired-chain data. A few of the identified cytomegalovirus-associated TCR beta chains were confirmed in vitro to be specific for cytomegalovirus antigens. While some public TCRs were present in many individuals, most TCR sequences turned up only very rarely across donors. A later genetic analysis reported fewer N-insertions in productive TCRs among donors in an Asian-associated ancestry cluster than the roughly 670-donor mean. In a later analysis, 15,000 to 20,000 TCR beta sequences were associated with specific HLA alleles at a false discovery rate of 0.05. Because some donors lacked HLA typing at each locus, the association tests relied only on the typed subset. Correlated functional status among segregating V segments might reflect linkage disequilibrium, but an unknown experimental factor could not be ruled out. The authors suggested that the approach could potentially be extended to other disease states and immunological phenotypes. A further reported finding was that TCR beta sequences accurately predicted the HLA-A and HLA-B alleles for most subjects in the first cohort. Roughly uniform sequencing depth across donors was assumed in presence/absence analyses, although this assumption may not hold. The study listed around 160 TCR beta chains as associated with cytomegalovirus. Compared with equally common non-associated chains, HLA-associated TCR beta chains in a later analysis were more clonally expanded and had lower generation probabilities.

The sequence was obtained from a woman younger than 30 in good health and CMV-seropositive. In this chain, TRBV11-3 is recombined with TRBJ2-3; the D gene cannot be resolved reliably. Sequencing used PBMCs. The DNA sequence is given as TGTGCCAGCAGCTTAGATCTCACAGATACGCAGTATTTT. The translation is CASSLDLTDTQYF.